These 30 T cell receptor beta chains originate from one sample sequenced in a study of blood T cell repertoires in COVID-19 (dated by TCRdb to 2020 to 2022). The library was generated by the immunoSEQ multiplex PCR assay. TCRdb carries this immuneACCESS record with in-frame sequences only. Its versions omit some clonotypes, under half of them owing to an unresolved V gene in the studies checked, with the rest unexplained. This sample comprises about 320,000 clones, 80% to 90% of them detected only once. The ten biggest clones cover approximately 9% of the sample. Input material: PBMCs or T cells enriched from blood (not recorded which). Receptors originate from a woman between 18 and 29 years old who had recovered from COVID-19.

This chain joins TRBV6-6 and TRBJ1-1, with a weak D call TRBD1 (6 bases). V lost 5 bases to trimming and J lost 6 bases, with 16 bases between them. In germline, CDR1 is MNHNY, CDR2 SVGAGI (reference sequence). This CDR3 region has 14 residues. The CDR3 DNA reads TGTGCCAGCAGTGGAAGGACAGACCGACCTGAAGCTTTCTTT. Residues: CASSGRTDRPEAFF.

The rearrangement uses TRBV14 and TRBJ1-2, with TRBD1 identical over 7 bases. The CDR3 runs 15 residues. Trimming took 4 bases from V and 6 from J; bases not matched to a gene: 11. Per the germline V gene, CDR1 is SGHDN and CDR2 is FVKESK. For the CDR3, the DNA is TGTGCCAGCAGCCCCCTATTGACAGGGAACGATGGCTACACCTTC. Amino acid sequence: CASSPLLTGNDGYTF.

The V and J genes are TRBV7-9 and TRBJ2-1; D is unclear. The CDR3 loop spans 12 amino acids. CDR1 is SEHNR, CDR2 FQNEAQ, per germline (reference sequence). Trimming took off 1 base at V and 6 bases at J, with 4 bases between the two ends. The CDR3 nucleotides are TGTGCCAGCAGCTTAGTCAGCAATGAGCAGTTCTTC. It is translated as CASSLVSNEQFF.

The V and J genes are TRBV7-6 and TRBJ2-1; TRBD2 aligns across 14 bases. Germline values: CDR1 SGHVS, CDR2 FNYEAQ. The CDR3 loop spans 16 amino acids. The V segment lost 2 bases and the J segment 8 bases; nucleotides outside the gene matches: 5. In DNA form, the CDR3 reads TGTGCCAGCAGCTTAAGACTAGCGGGAGGGCAGGATGAGCAGTTCTTC. This codes for CASSLRLAGGQDEQFF.

This clone was picked up one time. The chain joins TRBV27 to TRBJ2-7, with TRBD1 matching over 7 bases. Germline V CDR1 and CDR2: MNHEY, SMNVEV (reference sequence). CDR3 length equals 13 residues. V trimming: 6 bases; J trimming: 5 bases; junction bases outside the gene matches: 7. The CDR3 DNA reads TGTGCCAGCAGCACACCGACAGGGAACGAGCAGTACTTC. This gives the protein CASSTPTGNEQYF.

The rearrangement uses TRBV18 and TRBJ2-7; the D gene is possibly TRBD1 (5 bases). The ends were cut back, 6 bases at V and 5 bases at J, with 11 bases in the middle. Germline lookup yields CDR1 KGHSH and CDR2 LQKENI. The CDR3 has 12 residues. The CDR3 nucleotides read TGTGCCAGCTCCCCGCAGGGCAACGAGCAGTACTTC. It translates to CASSPQGNEQYF.

This clone was seen a single time. This chain links TRBV15 with TRBJ1-2; D gene uncertain. The CDR3 runs to 14 residues. CDR1 LNHNV and CDR2 YYDKDF come from the germline V gene (reference sequence). V gave up 0 bases and J gave up 3 bases, with 8 bases separating them. The CDR3 bases are TGTGCCACCAGCAGAGATGGGCAGCACTATGGCTACACCTTC. Translated, it gives CATSRDGQHYGYTF.

The V call is TRBV4-3, the J call TRBJ1-5; 10 bases align to TRBD1. Germline CDR1 LGHNA, CDR2 YSLEER. This CDR3 region has 21 residues. The V gene end was trimmed by 4 bases and the J gene end by 3 bases; junction bases not matched to a gene: 21. The CDR3 reads CASSPQPRMTGGASHNQPQHF. CDR3 DNA sequence: TGCGCCAGCAGCCCACAACCCCGGATGACAGGGGGCGCCTCTCACAATCAGCCCCAGCATTTT.

The chain carries TRBV4-1 and TRBJ1-5; a possible D gene is TRBD1 (5 bases). The CDR3 has 14 amino acids. Germline values: CDR1 MGHRA, CDR2 YSYEKL. V lost 6 bases, J lost 1 base, and 10 bases lay in between. The CDR3 bases are TGCGCCAGCAGTCGTGCAGGGAGCAATCAGCCCCAGCATTTT. Translating it yields CASSRAGSNQPQHF.

The gene calls are TRBV3-1 (or the pseudogene TRBV3-2) and TRBJ1-5; D is undetermined. The CDR3 is 13 amino acids. Deletions cut 0 bases from V and 4 bases from J, with 4 bases between. In germline, CDR1 is LGHDT, CDR2 YNNKEL (reference sequence). The CDR3 loop reads CASSQDGNQPQHF. CDR3 coding DNA: TGTGCCAGCAGCCAAGACGGGAATCAGCCCCAGCATTTT.

The V and J genes are TRBV5-8 and TRBJ1-4, with a tentative D call TRBD1 (5 bases). The CDR3 extends over 15 amino acids. CDR1 and CDR2 (germline): SGHTS, YDEGEE. The V end lost 4 bases, the J end lost 6 bases, and 16 bases lay between the germline ends. The CDR3 loop reads CASSRQTVGDEKLFF. The CDR3 DNA follows: TGTGCCAGCAGCCGTCAGACAGTCGGCGATGAAAAACTGTTTTTT.

The rearrangement links TRBV18 to TRBJ1-3; the D gene is possibly TRBD1 (6 bases). V was trimmed by 6 bases and J by 2 bases, leaving 14 bases between them. The CDR3 contains 15 residues. From germline, CDR1 is KGHSH and CDR2 LQKENI. CDR3 in amino acids: CASSGNRAPGNTIYF. The CDR3 DNA follows: TGTGCCAGCTCGGGAAACAGGGCACCTGGAAACACCATATATTTT.

V is TRBV6-5 and J is TRBJ2-1; 7 bases map to TRBD2. Germline V CDR1 and CDR2: MNHEY, SVGAGI. The ends lost 6 bases at V and 4 bases at J; junction bases unmatched: 9. The CDR3 has 15 amino acids. The CDR3: CASRVNSGGYNEQFF. CDR3 in DNA: TGTGCCAGCAGGGTAAACTCGGGGGGTTACAATGAGCAGTTCTTC.

DNA of the CDR3: TGTGCCACCAGCAGAGATCGGAGGGGGCATGGAAACACCATATATTTT. Translating gives CATSRDRRGHGNTIYF. The chain uses TRBV15 and TRBJ1-3; TRBD1 matches at 7 bases. Germline CDR1 LNHNV, CDR2 YYDKDF (reference sequence). V shed 0 bases, J shed 3 bases, and the junction held 5 bases outside the gene matches. This CDR3 is 16 amino acids long. The full variable domain, completed using reference TRBV15 and TRBJ1-3, is DAMVIQNPRYQVTQFGKPVTLSCSQTLNHNVMYWYQQKSSQAPKLLFHYYDKDFNNEADTPDNFQSRRPNTSFCFLDIRSPGLGDTAMYLCATSRDRRGHGNTIYFGEGSWLTVV.

V usage is TRBV4-3 and J usage is TRBJ1-1, with D tentatively TRBD1 (5 bases). With 0 bases removed from V and 8 bases from J, the gap between germline ends came to 19 bases. Germline CDR1 and CDR2: LGHNA and YSLEER. The CDR3 runs 16 residues. The CDR3 coding sequence is TGCGCCAGCAGCCAAGATGGGGGGGACTTCTTACTGGAAGCTTTCTTT. This codes for CASSQDGGDFLLEAFF.

The table lists this clone with a count of one. This chain connects TRBV24-1 to TRBJ1-2; tentatively, D is TRBD1 (6 bases). Trimming removed 5 bases from V and 8 bases from J, with 17 bases in between. The CDR3 sequence is 14 residues long. Germline-derived CDR1 and CDR2 are KGHDR and SFDVKD. The CDR3 region is CATSGPGTPGGYTF. The DNA of the CDR3 is TGTGCCACCAGTGGTCCCGGGACACCGGGAGGCTACACCTTC.

There are a few counts of this clone. The chain couples TRBV6-5 to TRBJ1-1; the D gene is possibly TRBD1 (5 bases). CDR1 and CDR2 (germline): MNHEY, SVGAGI. The V gene lost 2 bases and the J gene lost 5 bases, with 12 bases spanning the gap. The CDR3 has 14 residues. CDR3 nucleotides: TGTGCCAGCAGTTACGTTCGGGGGGGGACTGAAGCTTTCTTT. Its protein product is CASSYVRGGTEAFF.

The chain joins TRBV10-3 to TRBJ2-3; the match to TRBD2 covers 11 bases. The CDR3 sequence is 14 residues long. Germline CDR1 and CDR2: ENHRY and SYGVKD. V trimming: 4 bases; J trimming: 3 bases; junction bases outside the gene matches: 0. The CDR3 is CAISGTSGTDTQYF. The DNA for the CDR3 is TGTGCCATCAGTGGGACTAGCGGGACAGATACGCAGTATTTT.

The chain couples TRBV11-3 to TRBJ1-1, with D uncertain. CDR1 and CDR2 (germline): SGHNT, YENEEA. CDR3 length equals 16 residues. The V gene lost 0 bases and the J gene lost 1 base, with 12 bases spanning the gap. CDR3 amino acids: CASSLDRGERNTEAFF. The CDR3 DNA is TGTGCCAGCAGCTTAGATCGCGGGGAACGGAACACTGAAGCTTTCTTT.

This sequence joins TRBV7-6 and TRBJ2-7; TRBD2 matches 7 bases. The germline gives CDR1 SGHVS, CDR2 FNYEAQ. This CDR3 region has 15 residues. The trim removed 1 base at V and 0 bases at J, leaving 3 bases unmatched. CDR3 region: CASSLGASGSYEQYF. CDR3 sequence (DNA): TGTGCCAGCAGCTTAGGAGCTAGCGGCTCCTACGAGCAGTACTTC. Supplemented by reference TRBV7-6 and TRBJ2-7, the full variable domain reads GAGVSQSPRYKVTKRGQDVALRCDPISGHVSLYWYRQALGQGPEFLTYFNYEAQQDKSGLPNDRFSAERPEGSISTLTIQRTEQRDSAMYRCASSLGASGSYEQYFGPGTRLTVT.

The J gene is TRBJ1-4, the V gene TRBV6-5; D not certain. The germline V gene encodes CDR1 MNHEY and CDR2 SVGAGI. The CDR3 loop spans 14 amino acids. The V and J ends lost 0 bases and 4 bases respectively, with 6 bases between them. CDR3: CASSYSTRNEKLFF. The CDR3 DNA reads TGTGCCAGCAGTTACTCGACACGTAATGAAAAACTGTTTTTT.

CDR3: CATTNQPQHF. CDR3 DNA sequence: TGTGCCACGACTAATCAGCCCCAGCATTTT. The chain carries TRBV6-4 and TRBJ1-5; D unclear. The CDR3 sequence is 10 residues long. The ends were cut back, 10 bases at V and 4 bases at J, with 5 bases in the middle. Germline values: CDR1 MRHNA, CDR2 SNTAGT.

The rearrangement links TRBV15 to TRBJ2-3; possible D gene TRBD2, 6 bases. This CDR3 comprises 15 residues. V was shortened by 0 bases and J by 2 bases, with 9 bases between the two germline ends. The germline gives CDR1 LNHNV, CDR2 YYDKDF (reference sequence). In nucleotides, the CDR3 is TGTGCCACCAGCAGAGATCGACTAGTCACAGATACGCAGTATTTT. This codes for CATSRDRLVTDTQYF.

Details on this clone: This sample includes further DNA sequences coding for the same CDR3. The V gene is TRBV7-2, the J gene TRBJ2-5; 11 positions match TRBD2. The CDR3 runs 16 residues. Germline V gene sequence: CDR1 SGHTA, CDR2 FQGNSA. Trimming cost V 2 bases and J 0 bases; bases outside gene matches: 2. CDR3 nucleotide sequence: TGTGCCAGCAGCTTAACTAGCGGGGGTTACCAAGAGACCCAGTACTTC. It is translated as CASSLTSGGYQETQYF. Looking up the rest from reference TRBV7-2 and TRBJ2-5 gives the full variable domain: GAGVSQSPSNKVTEKGKDVELRCDPISGHTALYWYRQSLGQGLEFLIYFQGNSAPDKSGLPSDRFSAERTGGSVSTLTIQRTQQEDSAVYLCASSLTSGGYQETQYFGPGTRLLVL.

The J gene is TRBJ1-4, the V gene TRBV7-9, with 8 bases fitting TRBD1. After removal of 1 base from V and 7 bases from J, the junction contained 5 bases not matched to a gene. Germline V lookup: CDR1 SEHNR, CDR2 FQNEAQ (reference sequence). This CDR3 has 15 amino acids. The CDR3 sequence is CASSLGTGFAEKLFF. The CDR3 coding sequence is TGTGCCAGCAGCTTAGGGACAGGGTTCGCTGAAAAACTGTTTTTT.

The chain links TRBV5-1 to TRBJ2-1; 10 nucleotides match TRBD2. Germline V gene sequence: CDR1 SGHRS, CDR2 YFSETQ. CDR3 size: 16 residues. Germline trimming cut 2 bases from V and 4 bases from J; bases unmatched to any gene: 6. CDR3: CASSFYGTSVYNEQFF. CDR3 DNA: TGCGCCAGCAGCTTTTACGGGACTAGCGTTTACAATGAGCAGTTCTTC.

This rearrangement joins TRBV28 to TRBJ2-4, with a weak D call TRBD2 (6 bases). The CDR3 spans 14 residues. Germline-derived CDR1 and CDR2 are MDHEN and SYDVKM. The V end lost 7 bases, the J end lost 4 bases, and 14 bases lay between the germline ends. CDR3 protein: CASTAGRRKNIQYF. CDR3 in DNA: TGTGCCAGCACCGCGGGACGGAGGAAAAACATTCAGTACTTC.

The V call is TRBV28, the J call TRBJ2-1, with D uncertain. The CDR3 covers 10 residues. Germline V CDR1 and CDR2: MDHEN, SYDVKM. V was clipped by 4 bases and J by 10 bases, with 5 bases between them. The CDR3 DNA sequence: TGTGCCAGCAGTTCTTTAGAGCAGTTCTTC. Protein: CASSSLEQFF.

In its sample, this clone was seen once. The chain recombines TRBV15 with TRBJ2-3; D gene uncertain. The V gene lost 0 bases and the J gene lost 3 bases, with 7 bases spanning the gap. In germline, CDR1 is LNHNV, CDR2 YYDKDF (reference sequence). The CDR3 totals 14 residues. CDR3 sequence: CATSRDLVTDTQYF. The DNA of the CDR3 is TGTGCCACCAGCAGAGATCTCGTTACAGATACGCAGTATTTT.

This rearrangement joins TRBV11-2 to TRBJ2-5; D perhaps matches TRBD1 (6 bases). V lost 0 bases and J 4 bases, leaving 6 bases between the germline ends. The CDR3 is 13 residues long. Looked up from germline, CDR1 is SGHAT and CDR2 is FQNNGV. This chain's CDR3 is CASSLDRGETQYF. The CDR3, as DNA: TGTGCCAGCAGCTTAGACAGGGGAGAGACCCAGTACTTC.